The text below deals with one T cell receptor (beta chain). Its specificity is unknown. The read gets to within 3 residues of the CDR3 end, and the germline J gene fills in the rest. The CDR3 has 15 residues. V lost 4 bases, J lost 5 bases, and 8 bases stayed unmatched. Germline-derived CDR1 and CDR2 are SGHNT and YYREEE (reference sequence). Generated by immunoSEQ multiplex PCR, the TCRdb table keeps only in-frame clones and is missing some. This listing includes some 40,000 clones. These data are taken from a study of T cells in women clearing cervical HPV infection. Study-wide results and caveats: CIN3+ cases had significantly higher TCR richness than controls; evenness did not differ. A classifier using richness and V gene abundances reached an AUC of more than 0.8.

Sequencing was done on a sample of blood buffy coat. This chain links TRBV5-4 with TRBJ2-1; 8 bases are a match to TRBD2. This clonotype was obtained from a woman aged 18 to 75 with a cervical HPV16 infection that either progressed to CIN3+ or cleared (not recorded which). The CDR3 loop reads CASSLGLGYNNEQFF. CDR3 DNA, as far as it was read: TGTGCCAGCAGCCTGGGACTAGGATATAACAATGAG.